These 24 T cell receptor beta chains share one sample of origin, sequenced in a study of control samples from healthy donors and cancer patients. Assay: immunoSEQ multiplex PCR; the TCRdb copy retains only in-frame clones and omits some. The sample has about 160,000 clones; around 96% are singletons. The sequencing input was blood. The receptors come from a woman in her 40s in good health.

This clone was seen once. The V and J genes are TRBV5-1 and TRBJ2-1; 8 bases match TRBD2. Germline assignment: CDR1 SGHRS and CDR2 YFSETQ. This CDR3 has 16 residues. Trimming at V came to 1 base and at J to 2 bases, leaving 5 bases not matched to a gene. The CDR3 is CASSLYPGGTYNEQFF. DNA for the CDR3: TGCGCCAGCAGCTTGTATCCGGGAGGGACCTACAATGAGCAGTTCTTC.

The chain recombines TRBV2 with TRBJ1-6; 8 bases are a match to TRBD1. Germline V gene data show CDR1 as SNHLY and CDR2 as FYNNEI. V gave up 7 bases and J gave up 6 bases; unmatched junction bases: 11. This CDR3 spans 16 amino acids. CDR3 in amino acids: CASIEDRAFGNSPLHF. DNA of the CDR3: TGTGCCAGCATCGAGGACAGGGCTTTTGGTAATTCACCCCTCCACTTT.

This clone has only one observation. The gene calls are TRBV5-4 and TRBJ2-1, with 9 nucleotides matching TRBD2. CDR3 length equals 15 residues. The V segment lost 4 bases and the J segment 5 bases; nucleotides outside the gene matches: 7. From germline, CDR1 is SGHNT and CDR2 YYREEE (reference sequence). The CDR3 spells CASSTGLARNNEQFF. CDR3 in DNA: TGTGCCAGCAGCACCGGACTAGCGAGAAACAATGAGCAGTTCTTC.

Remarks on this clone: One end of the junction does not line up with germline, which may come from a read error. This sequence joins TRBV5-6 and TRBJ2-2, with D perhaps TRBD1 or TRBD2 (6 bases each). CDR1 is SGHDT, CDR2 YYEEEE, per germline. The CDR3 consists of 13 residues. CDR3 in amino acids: CASSLGGSGELFF. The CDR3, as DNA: TGTGCCAGCAGTTTGGGGGGCTCCGGGGAGCTGTTTTTT.

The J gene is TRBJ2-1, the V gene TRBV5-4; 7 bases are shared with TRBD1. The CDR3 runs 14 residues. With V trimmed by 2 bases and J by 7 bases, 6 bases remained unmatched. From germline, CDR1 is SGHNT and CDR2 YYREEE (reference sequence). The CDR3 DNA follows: TGTGCCAGCAGCTTTGTTACAGGGGTGAATGAGCAGTTCTTC. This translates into CASSFVTGVNEQFF.

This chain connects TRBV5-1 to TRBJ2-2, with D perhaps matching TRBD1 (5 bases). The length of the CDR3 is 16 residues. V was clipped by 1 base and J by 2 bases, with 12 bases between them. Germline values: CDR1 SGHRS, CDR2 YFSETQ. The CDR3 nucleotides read TGCGCCAGCAGCTTGATGTCGGACATAAACACCGGGGAGCTGTTTTTT. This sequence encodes CASSLMSDINTGELFF.

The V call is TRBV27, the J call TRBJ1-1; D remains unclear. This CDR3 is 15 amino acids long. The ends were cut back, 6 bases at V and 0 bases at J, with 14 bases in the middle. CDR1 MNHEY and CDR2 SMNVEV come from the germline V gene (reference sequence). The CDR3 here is CASRPQTHVNTEAFF. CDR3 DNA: TGTGCCAGCAGACCGCAAACGCACGTGAACACTGAAGCTTTCTTT.

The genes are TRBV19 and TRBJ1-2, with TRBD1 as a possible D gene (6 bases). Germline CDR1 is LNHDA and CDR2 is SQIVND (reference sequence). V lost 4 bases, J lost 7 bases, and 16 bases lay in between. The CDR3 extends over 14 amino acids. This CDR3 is CASSTTGSIGGYTF. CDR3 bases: TGTGCCAGTAGTACGACAGGAAGCATAGGTGGCTACACCTTC.

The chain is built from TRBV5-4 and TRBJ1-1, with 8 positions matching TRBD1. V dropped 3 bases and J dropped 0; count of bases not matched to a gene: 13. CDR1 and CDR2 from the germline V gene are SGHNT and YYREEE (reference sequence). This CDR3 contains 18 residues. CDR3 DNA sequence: TGTGCCAGCAGCTCCGGGTTGCACCAGGGGGCACTGAACACTGAAGCTTTCTTT. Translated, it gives CASSSGLHQGALNTEAFF.

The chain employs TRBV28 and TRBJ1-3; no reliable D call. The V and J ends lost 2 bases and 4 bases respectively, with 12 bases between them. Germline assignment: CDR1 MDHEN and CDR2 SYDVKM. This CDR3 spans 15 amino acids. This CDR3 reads CASSLDLRNGNTIYF. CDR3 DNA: TGTGCCAGCAGTTTAGATCTGAGGAACGGAAACACCATATATTTT.

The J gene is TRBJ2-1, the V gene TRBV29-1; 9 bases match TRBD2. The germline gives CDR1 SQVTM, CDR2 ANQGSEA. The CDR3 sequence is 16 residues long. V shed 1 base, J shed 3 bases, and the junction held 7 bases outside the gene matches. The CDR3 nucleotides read TGCAGCGTTGAAGGGGGGAGCGGGAGGCGCTACAATGAGCAGTTCTTC. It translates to CSVEGGSGRRYNEQFF.

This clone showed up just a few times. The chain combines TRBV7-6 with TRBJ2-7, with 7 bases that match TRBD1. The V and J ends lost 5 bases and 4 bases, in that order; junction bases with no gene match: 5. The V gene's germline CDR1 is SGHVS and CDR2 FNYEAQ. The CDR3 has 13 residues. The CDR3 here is CASSRNRGYEQYF. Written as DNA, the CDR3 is TGTGCCAGCAGCAGAAACAGGGGATACGAGCAGTACTTC.

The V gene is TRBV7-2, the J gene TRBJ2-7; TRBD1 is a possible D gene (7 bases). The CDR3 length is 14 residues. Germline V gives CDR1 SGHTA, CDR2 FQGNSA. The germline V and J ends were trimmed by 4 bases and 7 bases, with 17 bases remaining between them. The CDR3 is CASSSRGVPREQYF. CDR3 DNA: TGTGCCAGCAGCTCCAGGGGGGTTCCGAGGGAGCAGTACTTC.

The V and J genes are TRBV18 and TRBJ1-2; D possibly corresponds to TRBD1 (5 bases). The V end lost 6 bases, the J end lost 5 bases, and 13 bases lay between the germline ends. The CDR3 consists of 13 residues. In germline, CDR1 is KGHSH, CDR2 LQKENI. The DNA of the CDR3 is TGTGCCAGCTCCTTGGACATTTTATATGGCTACACCTTC. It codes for CASSLDILYGYTF.

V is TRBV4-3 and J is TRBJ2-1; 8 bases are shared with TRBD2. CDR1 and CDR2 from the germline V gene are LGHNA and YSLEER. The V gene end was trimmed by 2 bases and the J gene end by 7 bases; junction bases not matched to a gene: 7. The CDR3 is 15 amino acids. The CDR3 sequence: CASSQQKAGVNEQFF. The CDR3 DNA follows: TGCGCCAGCAGCCAACAAAAAGCGGGAGTTAATGAGCAGTTCTTC.

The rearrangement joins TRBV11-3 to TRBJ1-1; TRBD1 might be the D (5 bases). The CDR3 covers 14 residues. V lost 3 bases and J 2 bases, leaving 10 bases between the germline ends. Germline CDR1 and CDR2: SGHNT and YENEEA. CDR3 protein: CASSLGRSNTEAFF. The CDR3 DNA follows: TGTGCCAGCAGCTTGGGACGGTCAAACACTGAAGCTTTCTTT.

CDR3 in amino acids: CASSEDGTDTQYF. CDR3 nucleotides: TGTGCCAGCAGTGAGGACGGCACAGATACGCAGTATTTT. J is TRBJ2-3 and V is TRBV6-1, with D unresolved. Germline assignment: CDR1 MNHNS and CDR2 SASEGT. Between the trimmed V and J ends, which lost 3 bases and 1 base, there was a span of 5 bases. The CDR3 extends over 13 amino acids.

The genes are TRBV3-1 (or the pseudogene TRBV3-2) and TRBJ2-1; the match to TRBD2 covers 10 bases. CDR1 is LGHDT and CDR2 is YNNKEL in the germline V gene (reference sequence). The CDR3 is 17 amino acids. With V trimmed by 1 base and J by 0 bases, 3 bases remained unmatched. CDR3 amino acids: CASSQASSGGSYNEQFF. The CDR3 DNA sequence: TGTGCCAGCAGCCAAGCCTCTAGCGGGGGCTCCTACAATGAGCAGTTCTTC.

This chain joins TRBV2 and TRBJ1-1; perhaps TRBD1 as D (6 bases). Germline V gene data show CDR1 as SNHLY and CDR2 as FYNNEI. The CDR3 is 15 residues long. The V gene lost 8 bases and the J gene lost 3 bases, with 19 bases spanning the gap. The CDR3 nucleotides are TGTGCCAGCCGCCCGGTTCCCGGGGGGCACACTGAAGCTTTCTTT. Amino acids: CASRPVPGGHTEAFF.

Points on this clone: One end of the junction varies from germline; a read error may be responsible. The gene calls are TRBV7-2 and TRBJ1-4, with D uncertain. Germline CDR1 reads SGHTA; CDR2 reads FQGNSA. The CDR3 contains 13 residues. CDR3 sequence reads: CASSLEVLEQLFF. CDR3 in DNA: TGTGCCAGCAGCTTAGAGGTCCTTGAACAACTGTTTTTT.

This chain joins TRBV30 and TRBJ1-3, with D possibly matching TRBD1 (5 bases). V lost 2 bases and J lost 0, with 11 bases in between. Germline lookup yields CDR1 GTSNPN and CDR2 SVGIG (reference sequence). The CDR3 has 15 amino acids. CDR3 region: CAWSPGALSGNTIYF. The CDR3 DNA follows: TGTGCCTGGAGTCCCGGGGCTCTCTCTGGAAACACCATATATTTT.

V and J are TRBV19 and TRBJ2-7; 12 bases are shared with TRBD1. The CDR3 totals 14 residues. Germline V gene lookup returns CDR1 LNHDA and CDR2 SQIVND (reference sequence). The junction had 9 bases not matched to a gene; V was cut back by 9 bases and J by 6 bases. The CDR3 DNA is TGTGCCAGCCGCCGGGACAGGGGGCGCGGCGAGCAGTACTTC. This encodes CASRRDRGRGEQYF.

CDR3 coding DNA: TGTGCCAGCGTGCCCGGGGGCGGTGGCTACACCTTC. Its protein is CASVPGGGGYTF. This chain joins TRBV2 and TRBJ1-2, with D maybe TRBD1 (6 bases). V lost 8 bases and J lost 7, with 14 bases in between. Germline CDR1 is SNHLY and CDR2 is FYNNEI. CDR3 length: 12 amino acids.

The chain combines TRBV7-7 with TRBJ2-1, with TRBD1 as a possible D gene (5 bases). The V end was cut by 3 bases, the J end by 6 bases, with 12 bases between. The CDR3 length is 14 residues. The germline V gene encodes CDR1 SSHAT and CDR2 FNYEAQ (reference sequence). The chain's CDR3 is CASSFQQGSNEQFF. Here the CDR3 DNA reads TGTGCCAGCAGCTTCCAGCAGGGTTCCAATGAGCAGTTCTTC.